This TCR beta chain derives from a study of vaccination effects on CD4 cells after COVID-19. Study-wide background: It was a median of 72 days after the second dose that post-vaccine samples were obtained. Broader study findings: Clones from infection and from vaccination both contracted markedly late after vaccination.

Using immunoSEQ multiplex PCR, the repertoire was profiled, and TCRdb retains in-frame clones only, with some absent. The sample consists of tens of thousands of clones, approximately 80% of them appearing once. Within the ViraFEST assay, antigen-specific CD4+ T cells underwent expansion with viral peptide pools prior to sequencing. Scientists isolated CD4+ T cells after a roughly ten-day culture period ended. Each person got two doses of an mRNA SARS-CoV-2 vaccine, BNT162b2 or mRNA-1273. Prior SARS-CoV-2 infection was absent in the vaccine recipients, as shown by negative nucleocapsid antibodies. Concerning this clone: Its specificity is unknown.

V was pared by 0 bases and J by 3 bases, with 11 bases between. This CDR3 comprises 16 residues. Germline assignment: CDR1 SEHNR and CDR2 FQNEAQ (reference sequence). The receptor comes from a human donor who received a COVID-19 vaccine. Some clones in this sample may be carry-over from other donors' samples. The sample in question was CD4+ T cells from PBMCs cultured with HCoV-NL63 spike peptides, obtained after COVID-19 vaccination. The chain has TRBV7-9 and TRBJ2-2, with unresolved D. DNA for the CDR3: TGTGCCAGCAGCTTAGCGGCAGGTCTGTACACCGGGGAGCTGTTTTTT. This translates into CASSLAAGLYTGELFF.